This T cell receptor beta chain was sequenced in a study of T cell responses to AZD1222 COVID-19 vaccine. Regarding the study as a whole: Spike-wide coverage was observed for vaccine-associated CD4 TCRs, with dominant responses at 160-218 and 743-854.

V was clipped by 0 bases and J by 7 bases, with 16 bases between them. This CDR3 is built from 15 residues. Germline CDR1 LNHNV, CDR2 YYDKDF (reference sequence). Some clones are missing from TCRdb's copy, which holds only in-frame ones; the method was immunoSEQ multiplex PCR. Of some 110,000 clones listed, about nine tenths are singletons. Regarding this clone: Its target is unknown.

This TCR derives from an adult in good health. The chain links TRBV15 to TRBJ2-7; D is uncertain. This specimen was peripheral blood, taken on day 0 of AZD1222 vaccination. For the CDR3, the DNA is TGTGCCACCAGCAGAGATCCTAGTACAGTCGGAGAGCAGTACTTC. It translates to CATSRDPSTVGEQYF.